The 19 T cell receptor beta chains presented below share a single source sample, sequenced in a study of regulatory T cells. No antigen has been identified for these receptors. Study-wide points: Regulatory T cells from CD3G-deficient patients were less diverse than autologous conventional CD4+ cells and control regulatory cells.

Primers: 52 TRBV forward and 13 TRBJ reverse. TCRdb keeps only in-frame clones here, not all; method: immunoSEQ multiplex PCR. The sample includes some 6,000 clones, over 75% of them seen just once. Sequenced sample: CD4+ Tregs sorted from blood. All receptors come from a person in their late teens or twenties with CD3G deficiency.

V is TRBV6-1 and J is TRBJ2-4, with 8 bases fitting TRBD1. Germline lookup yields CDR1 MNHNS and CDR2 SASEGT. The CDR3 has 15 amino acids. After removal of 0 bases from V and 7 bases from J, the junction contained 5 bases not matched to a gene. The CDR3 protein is CASSEADRGLNIQYF. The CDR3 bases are TGTGCCAGCAGTGAAGCCGACAGGGGTTTGAACATTCAGTACTTC.

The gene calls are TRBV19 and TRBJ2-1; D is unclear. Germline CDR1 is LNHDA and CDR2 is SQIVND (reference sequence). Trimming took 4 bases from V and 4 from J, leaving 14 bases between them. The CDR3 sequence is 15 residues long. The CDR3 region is CASSKEGGLYNEQFF. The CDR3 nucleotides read TGTGCCAGTAGTAAGGAAGGCGGCTTATACAATGAGCAGTTCTTC.

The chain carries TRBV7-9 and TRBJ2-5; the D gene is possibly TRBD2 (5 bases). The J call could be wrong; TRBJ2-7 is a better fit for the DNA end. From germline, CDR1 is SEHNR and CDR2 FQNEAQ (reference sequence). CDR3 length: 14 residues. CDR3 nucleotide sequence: TGTGCCAGCAGCTTAGGAGGCGGGTCCTACGAGCAGTACTTC. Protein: CASSLGGGSYEQYF.

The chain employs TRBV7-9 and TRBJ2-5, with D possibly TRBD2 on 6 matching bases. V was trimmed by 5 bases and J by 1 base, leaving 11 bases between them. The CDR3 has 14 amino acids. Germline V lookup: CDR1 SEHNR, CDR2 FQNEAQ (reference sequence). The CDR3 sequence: CASSGGLGQETQYF. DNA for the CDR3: TGTGCCAGCAGCGGGGGACTGGGCCAAGAGACCCAGTACTTC.

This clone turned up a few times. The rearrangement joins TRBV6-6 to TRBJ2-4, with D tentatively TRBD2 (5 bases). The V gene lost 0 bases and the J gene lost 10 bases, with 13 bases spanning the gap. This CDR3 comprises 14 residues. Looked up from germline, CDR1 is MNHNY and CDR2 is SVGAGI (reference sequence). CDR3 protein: CASSYSHYPGIQYF. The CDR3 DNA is TGTGCCAGCAGTTACTCCCACTATCCGGGGATTCAGTACTTC.

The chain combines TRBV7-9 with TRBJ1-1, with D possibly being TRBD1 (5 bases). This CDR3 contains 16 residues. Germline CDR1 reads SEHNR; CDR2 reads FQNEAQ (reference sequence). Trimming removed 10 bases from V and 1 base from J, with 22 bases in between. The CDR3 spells CATPSGGVGGNTEAFF. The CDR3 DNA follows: TGTGCCACCCCGTCGGGTGGGGTGGGGGGGAACACTGAAGCTTTCTTT.

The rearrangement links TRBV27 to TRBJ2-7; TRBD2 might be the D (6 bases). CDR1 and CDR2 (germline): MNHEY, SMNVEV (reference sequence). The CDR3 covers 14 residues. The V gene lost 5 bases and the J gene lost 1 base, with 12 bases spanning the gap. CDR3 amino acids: CASSPGVGSYEQYF. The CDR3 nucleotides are TGTGCCAGCAGTCCGGGGGTGGGGTCCTACGAGCAGTACTTC.

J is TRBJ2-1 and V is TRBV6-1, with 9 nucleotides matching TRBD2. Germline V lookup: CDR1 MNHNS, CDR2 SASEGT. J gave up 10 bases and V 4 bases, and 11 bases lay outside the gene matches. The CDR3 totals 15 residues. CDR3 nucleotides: TGTGCCAGCAGTGTTATCGGCGGGGGGGAGAGCGAGCAGTTCTTC. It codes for CASSVIGGGESEQFF.

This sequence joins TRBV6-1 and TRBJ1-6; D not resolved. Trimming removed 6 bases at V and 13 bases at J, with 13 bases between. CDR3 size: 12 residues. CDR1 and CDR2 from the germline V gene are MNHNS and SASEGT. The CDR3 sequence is CASRGSASPLHF. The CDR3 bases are TGTGCCAGCAGAGGGTCCGCTAGCCCCCTCCACTTT.

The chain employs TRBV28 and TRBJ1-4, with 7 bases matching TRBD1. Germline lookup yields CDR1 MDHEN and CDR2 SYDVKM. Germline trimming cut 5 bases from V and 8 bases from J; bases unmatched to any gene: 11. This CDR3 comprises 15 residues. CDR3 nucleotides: TGTGCCAGCAGTCCGCCGGGACAGATGAGGGAAAAACTGTTTTTT. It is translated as CASSPPGQMREKLFF.

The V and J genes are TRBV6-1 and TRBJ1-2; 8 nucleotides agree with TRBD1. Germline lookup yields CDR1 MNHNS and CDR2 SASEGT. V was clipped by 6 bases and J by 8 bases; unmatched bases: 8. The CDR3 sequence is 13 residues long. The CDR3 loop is CASSFDRGPGYTF. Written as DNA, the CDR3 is TGTGCCAGCAGCTTTGACAGGGGTCCGGGCTACACCTTC.

This CDR3 is CASSPLPARGQNTEAFF. The CDR3 coding sequence is TGTGCCAGTAGTCCTCTACCGGCTAGGGGCCAGAACACTGAAGCTTTCTTT. This chain connects TRBV19 to TRBJ1-1; D perhaps matches TRBD1 (5 bases). The germline V gene encodes CDR1 LNHDA and CDR2 SQIVND (reference sequence). V lost 5 bases and J lost 1, with 20 bases in between. The CDR3 extends over 17 amino acids. Based on the CDR3 plus reference TRBV19 and TRBJ1-1, the full variable domain is DGGITQSPKYLFRKEGQNVTLSCEQNLNHDAMYWYRQDPGQGLRLIYYSQIVNDFQKGDIAEGYSVSREKKESFPLTVTSAQKNPTAFYLCASSPLPARGQNTEAFFGQGTRLTVV.

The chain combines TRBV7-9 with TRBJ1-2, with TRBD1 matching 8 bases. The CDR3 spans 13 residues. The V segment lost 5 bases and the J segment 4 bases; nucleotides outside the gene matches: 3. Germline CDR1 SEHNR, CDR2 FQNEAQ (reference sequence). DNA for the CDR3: TGTGCCAGCAGCGAACAGGGGGGCTATGGCTACACCTTC. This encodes CASSEQGGYGYTF.

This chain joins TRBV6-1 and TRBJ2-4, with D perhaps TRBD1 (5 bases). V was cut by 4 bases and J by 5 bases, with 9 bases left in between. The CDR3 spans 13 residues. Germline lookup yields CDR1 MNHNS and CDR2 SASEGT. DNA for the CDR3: TGTGCCAGCAGTGCGACAGATCAAAACATTCAGTACTTC. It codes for CASSATDQNIQYF.

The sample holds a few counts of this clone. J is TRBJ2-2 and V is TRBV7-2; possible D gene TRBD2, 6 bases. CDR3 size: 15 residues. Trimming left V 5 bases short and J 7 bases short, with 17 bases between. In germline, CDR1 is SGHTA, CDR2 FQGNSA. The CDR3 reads CASSRIGGRIGELFF. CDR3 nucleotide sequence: TGTGCCAGCAGCCGCATCGGGGGAAGAATCGGGGAGCTGTTTTTT.

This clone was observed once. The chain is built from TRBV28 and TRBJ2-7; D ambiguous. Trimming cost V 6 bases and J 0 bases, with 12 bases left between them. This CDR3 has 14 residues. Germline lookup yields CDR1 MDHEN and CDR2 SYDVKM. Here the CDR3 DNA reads TGTGCCAGCAGCCGCCGTAACCCCTCCTACGAGCAGTACTTC. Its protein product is CASSRRNPSYEQYF.

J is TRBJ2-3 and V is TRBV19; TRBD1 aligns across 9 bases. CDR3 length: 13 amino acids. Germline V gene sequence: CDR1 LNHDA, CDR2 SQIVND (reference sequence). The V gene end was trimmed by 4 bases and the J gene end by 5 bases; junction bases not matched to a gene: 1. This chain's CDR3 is CASSKDRGDTQYF. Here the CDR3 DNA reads TGTGCCAGTAGTAAGGACAGGGGAGATACGCAGTATTTT.

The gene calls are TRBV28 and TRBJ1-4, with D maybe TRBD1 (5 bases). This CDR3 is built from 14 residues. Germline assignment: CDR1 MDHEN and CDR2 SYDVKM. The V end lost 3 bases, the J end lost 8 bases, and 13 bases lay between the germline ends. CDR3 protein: CASSLRDGSEKLFF. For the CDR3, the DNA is TGTGCCAGCAGTTTGCGGGACGGTAGCGAAAAACTGTTTTTT.

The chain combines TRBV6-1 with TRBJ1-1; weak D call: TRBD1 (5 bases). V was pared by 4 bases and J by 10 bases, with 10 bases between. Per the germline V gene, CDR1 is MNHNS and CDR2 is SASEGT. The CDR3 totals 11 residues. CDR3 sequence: CASSVQGSAFF. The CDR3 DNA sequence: TGTGCCAGCAGTGTTCAGGGTTCAGCTTTCTTT.